In its sample, the clone carrying this TCR beta chain was seen a few times. Its antigen is currently unknown. This record comes from a study of post-analysis software for immune sequencing data. Study-wide results and limits: In patients, TRBV5-6, TRBV5-1 and TRBV20-1 belonged to five or six TRBV segments found more frequently than in controls. Under the F measure, samples that were prepared in one batch clustered strongly together. In multiple sclerosis, normalized Chao1 diversity was significantly below that of controls.

The CDR3 sequence is 15 residues long. CDR1 and CDR2 (germline): SQVTM, ANQGSEA. Trimming removed 5 bases from V and 0 bases from J; junction bases left unmatched: 4. Built from TCR beta cDNA, the libraries had unique molecular identifiers in them. Input of roughly 0.85 to 11 million T cells yielded 500,000 to 650,000 cDNA molecules. MiXCR was run by TCRdb on the PCR reads, yielding one entry per CDR3 protein. Of 550,000 to 700,000 distinct CDR3 sequences listed, 44% are singletons. The chain recombines TRBV29-1 with TRBJ2-3; 11 nucleotides agree with TRBD2. Sequencing was carried out using blood. The source is a girl aged 10 to 17 with multiple sclerosis. CDR3 DNA: TGCAGCGTTCTCCGGACTAGCGGGAGCACAGATACGCAGTATTTT. Its translation is CSVLRTSGSTDTQYF.